The 10 T cell receptor beta chains below all came from one sample that was sequenced in a study of shared clonotypes between healthy human individuals. Sequenced by immunoSEQ multiplex PCR; TCRdb stores in-frame clones only, minus some. The sample lists approximately 620,000 clones, around 97% occurring once. Sequencing was performed on naive CD4+ T cells sorted from blood. The sample's subset: CD45RA+ positively selected. The source of these receptors is a woman in her 30s in good health.

Here the CDR3 reads CASSALAGSYNEQFF. The CDR3 coding sequence is TGTGCCAGCTCGGCCCTGGCGGGCTCCTACAATGAGCAGTTCTTC. This chain joins TRBV18 and TRBJ2-1; TRBD2 might be the D (5 bases). This CDR3 contains 15 residues. Germline assignment: CDR1 KGHSH and CDR2 LQKENI. V dropped 6 bases and J dropped 0 bases, with 12 bases sitting between them.

J is TRBJ1-5 and V is TRBV19; D not resolved. This CDR3 spans 15 amino acids. Germline V gene sequence: CDR1 LNHDA, CDR2 SQIVND (reference sequence). V was shortened by 7 bases and J by 0 bases, with 13 bases between the two germline ends. Written as DNA, the CDR3 is TGTGCCAGTATTAAGTCGCCCTATAGCAATCAGCCCCAGCATTTT. It specifies CASIKSPYSNQPQHF.

The chain couples TRBV15 to TRBJ1-3; D remains ambiguous. Germline loops: CDR1 LNHNV, CDR2 YYDKDF (reference sequence). Between the trimmed V and J ends, which lost 4 bases and 0 bases, there was a span of 7 bases. The CDR3 loop spans 14 amino acids. In nucleotides, the CDR3 is TGTGCCACCAGCATCACGCGCTCTGGAAACACCATATATTTT. Protein: CATSITRSGNTIYF.

The CDR3 coding sequence is TGTGCCAGCAGCTTAAAATTAGCATATGGGTATCATGAGCAGTTCTTC. Its protein is CASSLKLAYGYHEQFF. The rearrangement joins TRBV13 to TRBJ2-1, with unresolved D. Looked up from germline, CDR1 is PRHDT and CDR2 is FYEKMQ (reference sequence). The CDR3 runs to 16 residues. The germline V and J ends were trimmed by 2 bases and 8 bases, with 19 bases remaining between them.

The chain combines TRBV7-8 with TRBJ2-3; D is ambiguous. Germline loops: CDR1 SGHVS, CDR2 FQNEAQ. V was trimmed by 3 bases and J by 0 bases, leaving 10 bases between them. This CDR3 contains 15 residues. The DNA of the CDR3 is TGTGCCAGCAGCTTGAAACTCCAAAGCACAGATACGCAGTATTTT. Translation gives CASSLKLQSTDTQYF. The full variable domain, its missing parts supplied by reference TRBV7-8 and TRBJ2-3, is GAGVSQSPRYKVAKRGQDVALRCDPISGHVSLFWYQQALGQGPEFLTYFQNEAQLDKSGLPSDRFFAERPEGSVSTLKIQRTQQEDSAVYLCASSLKLQSTDTQYFGPGTRLTVL.

The V and J genes are TRBV5-4 and TRBJ2-3; D remains unclear. The CDR3 is made up of 12 amino acids. Trimming removed 4 bases from V and 3 bases from J, with 6 bases in between. The germline V gene encodes CDR1 SGHNT and CDR2 YYREEE (reference sequence). The CDR3 DNA reads as TGTGCCAGCAGCCAAGATACAGATACGCAGTATTTT. Its translation: CASSQDTDTQYF.

V usage is TRBV4-1 and J usage is TRBJ1-1; the D is unclear. Trimming pared 0 bases from V and 5 bases from J, leaving 10 bases between. There are 14 residues in the CDR3. CDR1 and CDR2 (germline): MGHRA, YSYEKL. For the CDR3, the DNA is TGCGCCAGCAGCCAAGATCCAACGGTAACTGAAGCTTTCTTT. Encoded protein: CASSQDPTVTEAFF.

The chain has TRBV27 and TRBJ2-5; D is possibly TRBD1 (5 bases). With the DNA end fitting TRBJ2-7 better, the J assignment may be wrong. From germline, CDR1 is MNHEY and CDR2 SMNVEV (reference sequence). The CDR3 loop spans 12 amino acids. Here the CDR3 reads CASSGAGYEQYF. The CDR3 nucleotides are TGTGCCAGCAGTGGGGCAGGTTACGAGCAGTACTTC.

V and J are TRBV5-1 and TRBJ2-5; a possible D gene is TRBD2 (6 bases). Germline CDR1 is SGHRS and CDR2 is YFSETQ. This CDR3 has 14 amino acids. Trimming took 1 base from V and 5 from J, leaving 12 bases between them. The CDR3 sequence: CASSLQPSAETQYF. The CDR3, as DNA: TGCGCCAGCAGCTTGCAACCTAGCGCCGAGACCCAGTACTTC.

The chain couples TRBV14 to TRBJ1-1, with D uncertain. Germline V gene lookup returns CDR1 SGHDN and CDR2 FVKESK. The CDR3 has 13 amino acids. V gave up 4 bases and J gave up 4 bases, with 10 bases separating them. The CDR3 DNA follows: TGTGCCAGCAGCCCCTGGGTTAGCACTGAAGCTTTCTTT. This translates into CASSPWVSTEAFF.